This is a list of T cell receptor beta chains from one sample in a study of control samples from healthy donors and cancer patients. The data were produced by immunoSEQ multiplex PCR, yet TCRdb's version contains in-frame clones alone and is incomplete. This sample carries roughly 150,000 clones, 85% to 90% of them seen once, and the ten largest clones take under 2%. The sequenced material came from blood. The receptors derive from a man aged 18 to 30 in good health. The CDR3 runs from the conserved cysteine through the conserved F or W. A D gene is named only where the DNA matches it firmly. Expanded clones are given a class, and other clones once, few, many or no size at all.

abundance | j_gene | v_gene | d_gene | CDR3nt | CDR3aa
- | TRBJ1-3 | TRBV4-2 | - | TGTGCCAGCAGCCTCAACACGGCAGGGGATACTGGAAACACCATATATTTT | CASSLNTAGDTGNTIYF
- | TRBJ2-7 | TRBV25-1 | TRBD1 | TGTGCCAGCAGGCGACAGGGGGTCAGCGAGCAGTACTTC | CASRRQGVSEQYF
- | TRBJ2-7 | TRBV5-1 | TRBD1 | TGCGCCAGCAGCCCCCGGGGACAGGGGAATTCCTACGAGCAGTACTTC | CASSPRGQGNSYEQYF
- | TRBJ1-1 | TRBV6-5 | - | TGTGCCAGCTCCCCCTGGGGAAGAAGGGTCACTGAAGCTTTCTTT | CASSPWGRRVTEAFF
- | TRBJ2-1 | TRBV19 | TRBD2 | TGTGCCAGTAGTATTTACGCTCCGGGACTAGCTCCTTCGTCAGCATACAATGAGCAGTTCTTC | CASSIYAPGLAPSSAYNEQFF
- | TRBJ2-7 | TRBV4-2 | - | TGTGCCAGCAGCCAAGTTTCTCGGGGGAGCTACGAGCAGTACTTC | CASSQVSRGSYEQYF
- | TRBJ2-1 | TRBV12-3/TRBV12-4 | - | TGTGCCAGCAGAGCGGACGTTCACAATGAGCAGTTCTTC | CASRADVHNEQFF
once | TRBJ1-3 | TRBV9 | - | TGTGCCAGCAACCAAAGAGGGGGAGCTGGAAACACCATATATTTT | CASNQRGGAGNTIYF
- | TRBJ2-3 | TRBV12-3/TRBV12-4 | - | TGTGCCTCGGGGCAAGATACGCAGTATTTT | CASGQDTQYF
many | TRBJ2-7 | TRBV4-2 | - | TGTGCCAGCAGCCAAGATCCGAGCTCCTACGAGCAGTACTTC | CASSQDPSSYEQYF
- | TRBJ1-6 | TRBV28 | - | TGTGCCAGCAGGAGGACAGAGAATTCACCCCTCCACTTT | CASRRTENSPLHF
- | TRBJ2-2 | TRBV7-2 | - | TGTGCCAGCAGCTCGTGGACTTCCGGGGAGCTGTTTTTT | CASSSWTSGELFF
- | TRBJ2-5 | TRBV10-3 | TRBD2 | TGTGCCATCAGTGAACAACTAGCGGGGGGCCGGGAGACCCAGTACTTC | CAISEQLAGGRETQYF
few | TRBJ1-2 | TRBV5-6 | - | TGTGCCAGCAGCTTTGGCAGGGAAGGTCTCTATGGCTACACCTTC | CASSFGREGLYGYTF
- | TRBJ1-4 | TRBV19 | - | TGTGCCAGTAGTCCAACATTGGGTCAGTCTAATGAAAAACTGTTTTTT | CASSPTLGQSNEKLFF
- | TRBJ2-7 | TRBV27 | - | TGTGCCAGCAGTTTAATCCACGAGCAGTACTTC | CASSLIHEQYF
- | TRBJ2-3 | TRBV9 | - | TGTGCCAGCAGCCCGACTGAACCCGATACGCAGTATTTT | CASSPTEPDTQYF
- | TRBJ2-3 | TRBV4-1 | - | TGCGCCAGCAGCCAAGAGGACGGGTTTCTGGGGACAGATACGCAGTATTTT | CASSQEDGFLGTDTQYF
- | TRBJ2-1 | TRBV19 | - | TGTGCCAGTAGCCCCCAGCTCTACAATGAGCAGTTCTTC | CASSPQLYNEQFF
- | TRBJ2-5 | TRBV7-2 | - | TGTGCCAGCAGCTTTTTAACAGCCCAAGAGACCCAGTACTTC | CASSFLTAQETQYF
- | TRBJ1-3 | TRBV10-3 | TRBD1 | TGTGCCATCAGGGGACAGTCCCAACTAAACACCATATATTTT | CAIRGQSQLNTIYF
- | TRBJ2-7 | TRBV19 | TRBD1 | TGTGCCAGTAGTATATGGGGGACAGGTCCCTACGAGCAGTACTTC | CASSIWGTGPYEQYF
- | TRBJ2-3 | TRBV4-3 | TRBD2 | TGCGCCAGCAGCCAAGATTCTAGCGGGGGGGCCTATACGCAGTATTTT | CASSQDSSGGAYTQYF
- | TRBJ2-7 | TRBV13 | TRBD2 | TGTGCCAGCAGCTTGGGGCGCGGGGGGTCATTGGGTGAGCAGTACTTC | CASSLGRGGSLGEQYF
- | TRBJ1-5 | TRBV2 | - | TGTGCCAGCAGACCCGACAGTACTAGCAATCAGCCCCAGCATTTT | CASRPDSTSNQPQHF
- | TRBJ2-7 | TRBV27 | - | TGTGCCAGCAGTTCCCAGACTGATTACGAGCAGTACTTC | CASSSQTDYEQYF
- | TRBJ2-5 | TRBV19 | TRBD2 | TGTGCCAGTATTTTACCGGGACTAGCGGGTTCCTACGGGGAGACCCAGTACTTC | CASILPGLAGSYGETQYF
once | TRBJ1-4 | TRBV7-2 | - | TGTGCCAGCAGCTTAGCAGATAATGAAAAACTGTTTTTT | CASSLADNEKLFF
- | TRBJ2-7 | TRBV5-8 | - | TGTGCCAGCAGCTCCAACTACGAGCAGTACTTC | CASSSNYEQYF
- | TRBJ2-2 | TRBV24-1 | - | TGTGCCACCAGTGATTTAGCCACCGGGGAGCTGTTTTTT | CATSDLATGELFF
once | TRBJ1-1 | TRBV28 | - | TGTGCCAGCAGTTTGGTTGATGTTGGCACTGAAGCTTTCTTT | CASSLVDVGTEAFF
- | TRBJ1-1 | TRBV19 | - | TGTGCCAGTACCCCAGGCAGAACGGACACTGAAGCTTTCTTT | CASTPGRTDTEAFF
- | TRBJ1-1 | TRBV6-5 | - | TGTGCCAGCAGCCGACTGGGAAACACTGAAGCTTTCTTT | CASSRLGNTEAFF
once | TRBJ1-2 | TRBV12-3/TRBV12-4 | - | TGTGCCAGCAGTTTGGACGGCTACACCTTC | CASSLDGYTF
- | TRBJ2-2 | TRBV3-1/TRBV3-2 | - | TGTGCCAGCAGCCAAGCAACCGGGGAGCTGTTTTTT | CASSQATGELFF
- | TRBJ2-5 | TRBV5-4 | TRBD2 | TGTGCCAGCAGCTCGCGGGGGACCGGGGAGACCCAGTACTTC | CASSSRGTGETQYF
- | TRBJ2-1 | TRBV11-2 | - | TGTGCCAGCAGCTTAGATCAGCTTGGGGATGAGCAGTTCTTC | CASSLDQLGDEQFF
- | TRBJ2-7 | TRBV4-1 | TRBD1 | TGCGCCAGCAGCCAAGATCAAGGACAGGGAACCTACGAGCAGTACTTC | CASSQDQGQGTYEQYF
- | TRBJ2-5 | TRBV18 | TRBD2 | TGTGCCAGCTCACCACCGACTAGCGCTGGGGGAGAGACCCAGTACTTC | CASSPPTSAGGETQYF
- | TRBJ2-1 | TRBV11-1 | - | TGTGCCAGCAGCTCTGCCGGCAATGAGCAGTTCTTC | CASSSAGNEQFF
- | TRBJ1-5 | TRBV2 | - | TGTGCCAGCAGCAGGGACAGCAATCAGCCCCAGCATTTT | CASSRDSNQPQHF
- | TRBJ2-5 | TRBV9 | - | TGTGCCAGCAGCGTAACCCCTCAGGGTTCGGAGACCCAGTACTTC | CASSVTPQGSETQYF
few | TRBJ1-5 | TRBV28 | - | TGTGCCAGCAGTTTCAGTGGCGCTCAGCCCCAGCATTTT | CASSFSGAQPQHF
once | TRBJ1-1 | TRBV25-1 | - | TGTGCCAGCAGTGAAGAACCGGGCTTGAACACTGAAGCTTTCTTT | CASSEEPGLNTEAFF
- | TRBJ1-3 | TRBV30 | TRBD1 | TGTGCCTGGAGTGTACGACAGGGGGCTATATCTGGAAACACCATATATTTT | CAWSVRQGAISGNTIYF
- | TRBJ1-5 | TRBV5-6 | - | TGTGCCAGCAGCTTGGGCAGGGGTCAGCCCCAGCATTTT | CASSLGRGQPQHF
- | TRBJ2-7 | TRBV10-3 | - | TGTGCCATCAGTCCCCGACAGGACAACGAGCAGTACTTC | CAISPRQDNEQYF
- | TRBJ2-2 | TRBV5-1 | - | TGCGCCAGCAGCTCCCCGGGATTTGACGGTACCGGGGAGCTGTTTTTT | CASSSPGFDGTGELFF
- | TRBJ2-5 | TRBV5-6 | TRBD1 | TGTGCCAGCAGCCGACAGGGGACCTTAGAGACCCAGTACTTC | CASSRQGTLETQYF
- | TRBJ2-2 | TRBV7-2 | - | TGTGCCAGCAGCTTAGGTACAGGCTCGAGGACCGGGGAGCTGTTTTTT | CASSLGTGSRTGELFF